This TCR beta chain is drawn from a study of cytomegalovirus exposure and HLA in healthy donors. Details on this clone: Its antigen is undetermined.

Study-wide results and limits: Cytomegalovirus association was assigned to approximately 160 TCR beta chains. A classifier reportedly called cytomegalovirus status with high sensitivity and specificity.

V gave up 6 bases and J gave up 7 bases; unmatched junction bases: 10. The CDR3 is 15 amino acids. Germline V gene sequence: CDR1 MNHNY, CDR2 SVGAGI (reference sequence). Data came from immunoSEQ multiplex PCR; TCRdb stores just in-frame clones and leaves some out. Seen here are under 200,000 clones, roughly 86% observed once, and the top ten hold about 9.4%. This chain joins TRBV6-6 and TRBJ1-3; 9 bases map to TRBD1. The sequence was collected from a woman between 18 and 29 years old in good health and CMV-seropositive. Input material: PBMCs. For the CDR3, the DNA is TGTGCCAGCAGATCTCCACAGGGGGCTCGGAACACCATATATTTT. This translates into CASRSPQGARNTIYF.